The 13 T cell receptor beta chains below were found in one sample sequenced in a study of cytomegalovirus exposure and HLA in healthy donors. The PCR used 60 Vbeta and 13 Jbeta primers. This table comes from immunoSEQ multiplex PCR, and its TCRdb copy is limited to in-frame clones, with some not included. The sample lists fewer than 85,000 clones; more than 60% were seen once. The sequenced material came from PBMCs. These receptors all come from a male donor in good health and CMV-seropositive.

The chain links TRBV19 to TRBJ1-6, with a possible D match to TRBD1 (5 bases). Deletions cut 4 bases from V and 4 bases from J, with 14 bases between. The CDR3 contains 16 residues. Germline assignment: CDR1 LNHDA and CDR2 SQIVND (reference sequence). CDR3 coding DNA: TGTGCCAGTAGTAAGTTTTATGACAGTTATAATTCACCCCTCCACTTT. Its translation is CASSKFYDSYNSPLHF.

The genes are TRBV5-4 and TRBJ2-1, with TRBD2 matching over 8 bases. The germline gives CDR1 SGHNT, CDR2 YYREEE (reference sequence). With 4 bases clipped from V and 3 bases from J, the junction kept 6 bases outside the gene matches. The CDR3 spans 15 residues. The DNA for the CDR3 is TGTGCCAGCAGCGCCGGGACTAGTGACTACAATGAGCAGTTCTTC. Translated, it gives CASSAGTSDYNEQFF.

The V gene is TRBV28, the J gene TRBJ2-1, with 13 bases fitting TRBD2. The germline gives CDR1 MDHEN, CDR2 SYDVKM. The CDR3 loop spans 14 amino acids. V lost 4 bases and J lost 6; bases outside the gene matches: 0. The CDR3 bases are TGTGCCAGCAGTTGGACTAGCGGGGGCAATGAGCAGTTCTTC. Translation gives CASSWTSGGNEQFF.

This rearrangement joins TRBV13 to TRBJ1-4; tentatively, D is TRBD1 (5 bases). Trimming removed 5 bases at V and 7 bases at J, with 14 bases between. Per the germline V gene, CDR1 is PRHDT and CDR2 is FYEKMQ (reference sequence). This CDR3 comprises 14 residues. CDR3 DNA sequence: TGTGCCAGCAGCCATACCCCGCAGGGTGAAAAACTGTTTTTT. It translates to CASSHTPQGEKLFF.

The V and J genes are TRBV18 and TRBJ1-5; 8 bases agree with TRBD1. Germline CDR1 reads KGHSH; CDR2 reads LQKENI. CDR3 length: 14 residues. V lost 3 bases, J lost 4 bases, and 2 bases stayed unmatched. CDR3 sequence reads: CASSPTGGNQPQHF. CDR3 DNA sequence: TGTGCCAGCTCACCTACAGGGGGGAATCAGCCCCAGCATTTT.

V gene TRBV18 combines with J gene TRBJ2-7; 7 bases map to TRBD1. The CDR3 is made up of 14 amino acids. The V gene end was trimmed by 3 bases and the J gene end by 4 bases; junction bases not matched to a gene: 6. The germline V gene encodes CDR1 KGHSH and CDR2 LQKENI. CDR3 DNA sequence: TGTGCCAGCTCACCGAGACAGGGAACTTACGAGCAGTACTTC. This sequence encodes CASSPRQGTYEQYF.

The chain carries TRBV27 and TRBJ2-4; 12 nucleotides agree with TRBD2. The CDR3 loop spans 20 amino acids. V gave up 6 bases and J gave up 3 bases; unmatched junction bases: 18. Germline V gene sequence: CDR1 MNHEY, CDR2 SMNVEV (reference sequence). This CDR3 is CASSKREPQTSGGYKNIQYF. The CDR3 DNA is TGTGCCAGCAGCAAACGAGAACCTCAGACTAGCGGGGGATACAAAAACATTCAGTACTTC.

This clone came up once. The CDR3 loop reads CASVLRGTDTQYF. CDR3 in DNA: TGTGCCAGCGTTTTAAGGGGTACAGATACGCAGTATTTT. The chain has TRBV19 and TRBJ2-3; weak D call: TRBD1 (5 bases). The CDR3 totals 13 residues. V was clipped by 9 bases and J by 3 bases, with 13 bases between them. The germline CDR1 and CDR2 sequences are LNHDA and SQIVND (reference sequence). The full variable domain, completed using reference TRBV19 and TRBJ2-3, is DGGITQSPKYLFRKEGQNVTLSCEQNLNHDAMYWYRQDPGQGLRLIYYSQIVNDFQKGDIAEGYSVSREKKESFPLTVTSAQKNPTAFYLCASVLRGTDTQYFGPGTRLTVL.

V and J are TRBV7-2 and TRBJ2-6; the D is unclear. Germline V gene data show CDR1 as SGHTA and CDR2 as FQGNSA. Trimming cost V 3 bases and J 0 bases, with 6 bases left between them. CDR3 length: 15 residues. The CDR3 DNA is TGTGCCAGCAGCTTTAGAAGCTCTGGGGCCAACGTCCTGACTTTC. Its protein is CASSFRSSGANVLTF.

The chain's CDR3 is CATPKTEITDTQYF. The DNA of the CDR3 is TGTGCCACCCCGAAGACAGAGATCACAGATACGCAGTATTTT. The chain uses TRBV14 and TRBJ2-3, with TRBD1 as a possible D gene (5 bases). In germline, CDR1 is SGHDN, CDR2 FVKESK. Trimming pared 10 bases from V and 2 bases from J, leaving 16 bases between. This CDR3 spans 14 amino acids. The full variable domain, with the rest looked up from reference TRBV14 and TRBJ2-3, is EAGVTQFPSHSVIEKGQTVTLRCDPISGHDNLYWYRRVMGKEIKFLLHFVKESKQDESGMPNNRFLAERTGGTYSTLKVQPAELEDSGVYFCATPKTEITDTQYFGPGTRLTVL.

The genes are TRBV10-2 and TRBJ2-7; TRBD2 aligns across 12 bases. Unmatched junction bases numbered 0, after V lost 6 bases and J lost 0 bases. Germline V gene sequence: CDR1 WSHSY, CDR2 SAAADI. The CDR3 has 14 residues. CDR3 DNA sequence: TGCGCCAGCAGGACTAGCGGGAGCTCCTACGAGCAGTACTTC. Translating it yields CASRTSGSSYEQYF.

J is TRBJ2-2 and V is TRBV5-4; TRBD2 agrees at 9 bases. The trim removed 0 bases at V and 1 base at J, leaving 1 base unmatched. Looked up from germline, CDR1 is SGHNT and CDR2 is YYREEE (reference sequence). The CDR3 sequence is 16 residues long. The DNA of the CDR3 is TGTGCCAGCAGCTTGGATAGCGGGAGGAACACCGGGGAGCTGTTTTTT. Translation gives CASSLDSGRNTGELFF.

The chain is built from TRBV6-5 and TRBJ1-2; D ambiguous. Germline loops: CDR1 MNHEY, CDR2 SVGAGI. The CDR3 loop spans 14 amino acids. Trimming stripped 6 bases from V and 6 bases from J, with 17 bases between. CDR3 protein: CASRQYKVGNGYTF. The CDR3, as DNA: TGTGCCAGCAGGCAATACAAGGTCGGGAATGGCTACACCTTC.